A single sample gave rise to the 2 T cell receptor beta chains below, sequenced in a study of beta chain features in type 1 diabetes (dated by TCRdb to 2016 to 2018). The method behind the library was the immunoSEQ multiplex PCR assay. The entire amount of isolated RNA was reverse transcribed using the High Capacity cDNA Reverse Transcription Kit, so the sequenced TCRB transcripts were expressed ones. What TCRdb holds here is the immuneACCESS table cut down to in-frame rearrangements. Part of the clones is not present; checked against another copy, under half of the missing clones reflect an unresolved V gene, and the others are unexplained. This sample has some 270,000 clones in its table, and less than 15% of those were observed once. Roughly 0.028% of the sample is taken by the ten largest. Sequencing input: naive CD4+ T cells from blood. Interpreted using the paper, the cell subset or site label stands for: true naive CD4+ T cells. The origin of the receptors is a woman between 35 and 50 years old in good health.

The chain couples TRBV29-1 to TRBJ2-5; D uncertain. This CDR3 has 13 residues. V was trimmed by 0 bases and J by 7 bases, leaving 12 bases between them. Germline V gene data show CDR1 as SQVTM and CDR2 as ANQGSEA. For the CDR3, the DNA is TGCAGCGTTGAAGATTGGGTTGCAGGGACCCAGTACTTC. Its protein is CSVEDWVAGTQYF.

This clone was seen a few times. The chain recombines TRBV2 with TRBJ2-2; TRBD1 is a possible D gene (6 bases). The CDR3 is 14 amino acids. The V end was cut by 5 bases, the J end by 1 base, with 8 bases between. Germline V gene data show CDR1 as SNHLY and CDR2 as FYNNEI. The CDR3 loop reads CASSLDRNTGELFF. The CDR3 DNA sequence: TGTGCCAGCAGTTTGGACAGGAACACCGGGGAGCTGTTTTTT.